This is a list of T cell receptor beta chains from one sample in a study of response to subunit inactivated influenza vaccine. TCRdb ran MiXCR on the RT-PCR reads and lists one entry per CDR3 protein. The sample lists 560,000 or so distinct CDR3 sequences, less than 8% occurring once. The specimen comprised PBMCs from blood, sampled roughly 24 months after vaccination. These receptors were taken from a man between 50 and 69 years old who received an inactivated influenza vaccine. Both conserved end residues are part of each CDR3. D genes are given only for firm matches. The size of a clone is reported for some rows only, either as once, few or many, or as a class for expanded clones.

many | TRBJ1-1 | TRBV28 | NA | TGTGCCAGCAGTTTAGTGCGTGTGGCTTTCTTT | CASSLVRVAFF
NA | TRBJ1-1 | TRBV14 | NA | TGTGCCAGCAGCCGGGGACATACAAGGACTGAAGCTTTCTTT | CASSRGHTRTEAFF
NA | TRBJ2-7 | TRBV15 | TRBD2 | TGTGCCACCAGCCCCCGACTAGCGGGAGAAGTCCACGAGCAGTACTTC | CATSPRLAGEVHEQYF
NA | TRBJ2-1 | TRBV14 | TRBD2 | TGTGCCAGCAGCCATGCGGGAGGGAATGAGCAGTCCTTC | CASSHAGGNEQSF
many | TRBJ2-7 | TRBV20-1 | TRBD1 | TGCAGTGCTAGGATACTCGGACAGGGGGCAAAGGGCTCCTACGAGCAGTACTTC | CSARILGQGAKGSYEQYF
many | TRBJ2-5 | TRBV24-1 | NA | TGTGCCACCAGTCCTGGCAGGGTAGAGACCCAGTACTTC | CATSPGRVETQYF
few | TRBJ1-2 | TRBV14 | TRBD1 | TGTGCCAGCAGCCAAGGAGGGGACAGCTATGGCTACACCTTC | CASSQGGDSYGYTF
once | TRBJ2-1 | TRBV20-1 | TRBD2 | TGCAGTGTCCGGGGGGGCCCGGGCAATGAGCAGTTCTTC | CSVRGGPGNEQFF
many | TRBJ2-3 | TRBV6-2/TRBV6-3 | NA | TGTGCCAGCAGCCCGGGACCTCAAAGGACGCAGTATTTT | CASSPGPQRTQYF
few | TRBJ2-1 | TRBV28 | TRBD2 | TGTGCCAGCAGTCTTCTAGCGGGAGAAGACAATGAGCAGTTCTTC | CASSLLAGEDNEQFF
few | TRBJ2-5 | TRBV18 | NA | TGTGCCAGCTCACCAAGTTCCGAGACCCAGTACTTC | CASSPSSETQYF
many | TRBJ2-5 | TRBV5-1 | TRBD1 | TGCGCCAGCAGTTCCCACGGGACAGGGGGCGTCCAGTACTTC | CASSSHGTGGVQYF
NA | TRBJ2-1 | TRBV5-1 | TRBD2 | TGCGCCAGCAGCCAAGGACTAGCCGGAGATGAGCAGTTCTTC | CASSQGLAGDEQFF
many | TRBJ1-1 | TRBV15 | TRBD1 | TGTGCCACCAGCAGAGAAGGGACAGGGTTATTGGAAAGGGACACTGAAGCTTTCTTT | CATSREGTGLLERDTEAFF
NA | TRBJ2-5 | TRBV2 | NA | TGTGCCAGCAGTTACTGGGAATGGCGTGAGACCCAGTACTTC | CASSYWEWRETQYF
many | TRBJ2-2 | TRBV7-9 | NA | TGTGCCAGCGGACGGGGGTGGGAGCTGTTTTTT | CASGRGWELFF
few | TRBJ1-1 | TRBV29-1 | NA | TGCTGCGTTAATCGACGCATGGACACTGAAGCTTTCTTT | CCVNRRMDTEAFF
NA | TRBJ2-3 | TRBV9 | NA | TGTGCCAGCAGGGGTAAAAGCACAGATACGCAGTATTTT | CASRGKSTDTQYF
NA | TRBJ1-6 | TRBV4-2 | TRBD1 | TGTGCCAGCAGCCAAGAGAAGGTTAGACAGGGGAATTCACCCCTCCACTTT | CASSQEKVRQGNSPLHF
many | TRBJ2-7 | TRBV4-3 | NA | TGCGCCAGCAGCCAAGTCAACGGCTACGAGCAGTACTTC | CASSQVNGYEQYF
few | TRBJ2-1 | TRBV20-1 | TRBD2 | TGCAGTGCTAGAGATCGGAGCGGGAGGATGTACAATGAGCAGTTCTTC | CSARDRSGRMYNEQFF
few | TRBJ1-5 | TRBV7-8 | NA | TGTGCCAGCAGCCTATCCATACAGCCCCAGCATTTT | CASSLSIQPQHF
NA | TRBJ2-3 | TRBV5-5 | NA | TGTGCCAGCACTGCACCGCCGTTTAGTGATACGCAGTATTTT | CASTAPPFSDTQYF
NA | TRBJ1-3 | TRBV7-2 | TRBD1 | TGTGCCAGCAGCCCTGACAGGGGACCAGGAAACACCATATATTTT | CASSPDRGPGNTIYF
many | TRBJ2-4 | TRBV25-1 | NA | TGTGCCAGCAGAGGGTCCAAAAACATTCAGTACTTC | CASRGSKNIQYF
many | TRBJ1-1 | TRBV20-1 | NA | TGCAGGGCTGGAACGGGAATGAACACTGAAGCTTTCTTT | CRAGTGMNTEAFF
few | TRBJ1-5 | TRBV4-3 | NA | TGCGCCAGCAGCCAAGAGGTAGAGGGGTATCAGCCCCAGCATTTT | CASSQEVEGYQPQHF
NA | TRBJ2-2 | TRBV20-1 | TRBD2 | TGCAGTGCTACAAAGACTAGCGGGAGCGCCGGGGAGCTGTTTTTT | CSATKTSGSAGELFF
many | TRBJ2-1 | TRBV28 | NA | TGTGCCAGCAGTTTATCCGGGGTCGGTGAGCAGTTCTTC | CASSLSGVGEQFF
few | TRBJ2-7 | TRBV3-1 | NA | TGTGCCAGCAGCCAAGAGGGCGGGTCGGGCGAGCAGTACTTC | CASSQEGGSGEQYF
few | TRBJ2-1 | TRBV10-2 | NA | TGCGCCAGCTCCACGAAACATGGCCGGGAGCAGTTCTTC | CASSTKHGREQFF
NA | TRBJ1-1 | TRBV5-5 | NA | TGTGCCAGCAGCTCCATTCGGGGTTTCATGAGGTCGACTGAAGCTTTCTTT | CASSSIRGFMRSTEAFF
NA | TRBJ2-2 | TRBV3-1 | TRBD2 | TGTGCCAGCAGCCAGACCGGGACTAGTTCCCCCGGGGAGCTGTTTTTT | CASSQTGTSSPGELFF
few | TRBJ2-2 | TRBV4-3 | NA | TGCGCCAGCAGCCAAGCAAGGGTCCGAGGACAGTTGACCGGGGAGCTGTTTTTT | CASSQARVRGQLTGELFF
NA | TRBJ2-3 | TRBV5-1 | NA | TGCGCCAGCAGCTCCGGGACCAACTACGGGACAGATACGCAGTATTTT | CASSSGTNYGTDTQYF
few | TRBJ1-4 | TRBV28 | NA | TGTGCCAGCAGCGGGACACCTTCTACTGAAAAACTGTTTTTT | CASSGTPSTEKLFF
many | TRBJ2-2 | TRBV29-1 | NA | TGCAGCGTTGGCAACACCGGGGAGCTGTTTTTT | CSVGNTGELFF
few | TRBJ2-5 | TRBV9 | NA | TGTGCCAGCAGCCAGTACGGAGGGGGCCCGGAGACCCAGTACTTC | CASSQYGGGPETQYF
few | TRBJ2-3 | TRBV11-2 | NA | TGTGCCAGCAGCCAACAGGTGATGCAGTATTTT | CASSQQVMQYF
few | TRBJ2-1 | TRBV5-1 | NA | TGCGCCAGCAGCTCCTCGGGAGACAATGAGCAGTTCTTC | CASSSSGDNEQFF
NA | TRBJ2-3 | TRBV7-6 | TRBD2 | TGTGCCAGCAGCTCTCAGCGGGACTCAGATACGCAGTATTTT | CASSSQRDSDTQYF
many | TRBJ2-3 | TRBV20-1 | TRBD2 | TGCAGTGCTAGAACTAGCGGGAGGGCAGATACGCAGTATTTT | CSARTSGRADTQYF
NA | TRBJ2-2 | TRBV7-2 | NA | TGTGCCAGCAGCTCCCGAGCCAGGACGAACACCGGGGAGCTGTTTTTT | CASSSRARTNTGELFF
NA | TRBJ1-5 | TRBV3-1 | NA | TGTGCCAGCAGCCGGTCAGGCCGCAATCATCCCCAGCATTTT | CASSRSGRNHPQHF
many | TRBJ1-1 | TRBV28 | NA | TGTGCCAGCAACCCAGGGGACACTGAAGCTTTCTTT | CASNPGDTEAFF
few | TRBJ2-6 | TRBV4-1 | NA | TGCGCCAGCAGCCAAGAACGGGGGGCCAACGTCCTGACTTTC | CASSQERGANVLTF
few | TRBJ2-1 | TRBV20-1 | TRBD2 | TGCAGTGCATTGACTAGCGGGAGATTAGAGGAGCAGTTCTTC | CSALTSGRLEEQFF
NA | TRBJ2-1 | TRBV4-1 | NA | TGCGCCAGCAGCCAAGGGGCCCTTTACAATGAGCAGTTCTTC | CASSQGALYNEQFF
few | TRBJ1-1 | TRBV20-1 | TRBD1 | TGCAGTGCTAGCAGGGGGCTCCAGGACACTGAAGCTTTCTTT | CSASRGLQDTEAFF
many | TRBJ2-5 | TRBV20-1 | NA | TGCAGTGCTTTCGAAGAGACCCAGTACTTC | CSAFEETQYF